The rows below give T cell receptor beta chains drawn from one sample of a study of blood T cell repertoires in COVID-19. Sequenced by immunoSEQ multiplex PCR; TCRdb stores in-frame clones only, minus some. The table has under 300,000 clones, around 80% seen once. Sample: peripheral blood. Every receptor here comes from a woman aged 40 to 50 who had recovered from COVID-19. Both conserved end residues are trimmed from each CDR3. Size tells how often a clone was seen (once, few, many) or the class of an expanded clone, and some rows leave it out.

j_call: TRBJ1-2; v_call: TRBV28; clone_size: few; cdr3_aa: ASSLSGNYGYT
j_call: TRBJ2-1; v_call: TRBV5-1; clone_size: .; cdr3_aa: ASRATGQAYNEQF
j_call: TRBJ2-7; v_call: TRBV11-3; clone_size: .; cdr3_aa: ASSRSLDTYEQY
j_call: TRBJ1-1; v_call: TRBV5-4; clone_size: few; cdr3_aa: ASSSVTGKGTEAF
j_call: TRBJ1-5; v_call: TRBV7-3; clone_size: .; cdr3_aa: ASSLQGGQPQH
j_call: TRBJ1-4; v_call: TRBV3-1/TRBV3-2; clone_size: .; cdr3_aa: ASRATGGGGKKLF
j_call: TRBJ1-1; v_call: TRBV25-1; clone_size: .; cdr3_aa: ASSARLQGTEAF
j_call: TRBJ2-1; v_call: TRBV29-1; clone_size: .; cdr3_aa: SAGLSHNEQF
j_call: TRBJ2-7; v_call: TRBV18; clone_size: few; cdr3_aa: ASSPLASGGQTSSYEQY
j_call: TRBJ1-3; v_call: TRBV4-1; clone_size: many; cdr3_aa: ASSQGASAGLGNTIY
j_call: TRBJ1-2; v_call: TRBV11-2; clone_size: .; cdr3_aa: ASSLDSREGYYGYT
j_call: TRBJ1-1; v_call: TRBV2; clone_size: .; cdr3_aa: ASSDDEGQNTEAF
j_call: TRBJ2-1; v_call: TRBV2; clone_size: .; cdr3_aa: ASIGLAYNEQF